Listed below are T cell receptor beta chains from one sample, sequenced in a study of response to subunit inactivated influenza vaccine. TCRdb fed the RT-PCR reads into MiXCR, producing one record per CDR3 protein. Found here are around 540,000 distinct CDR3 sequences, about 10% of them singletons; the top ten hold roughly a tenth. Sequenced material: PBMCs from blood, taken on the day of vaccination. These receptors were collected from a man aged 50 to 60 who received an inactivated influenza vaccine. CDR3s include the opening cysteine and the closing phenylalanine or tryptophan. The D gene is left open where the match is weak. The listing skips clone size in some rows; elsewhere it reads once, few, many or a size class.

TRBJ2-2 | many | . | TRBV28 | TGTGCCAGCAGTTTAGTCGGGGAGCTGTTTTTT | CASSLVGELFF
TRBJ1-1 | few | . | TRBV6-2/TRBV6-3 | TGTGCCAGCAGCCCACTACAGGGTCGGACTGAAGCTTTCTTT | CASSPLQGRTEAFF
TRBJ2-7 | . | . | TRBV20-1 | TGCAGTGCTCCCGAATATGCGGACAGCTCCTACGAGCAGTACTTC | CSAPEYADSSYEQYF
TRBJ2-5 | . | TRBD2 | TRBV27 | TGTGCCAGCAGTTTATTTGGGACTAGCCACCAAGAGACCCAGTACTTC | CASSLFGTSHQETQYF
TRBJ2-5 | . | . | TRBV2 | TGTGCCAGCAGGGTAGAGACCCAGTACTTC | CASRVETQYF
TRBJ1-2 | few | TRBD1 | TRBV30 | TGTGCCTCTCGGGACAGGGGGCGTCGGTATGGCTACACCTTC | CASRDRGRRYGYTF
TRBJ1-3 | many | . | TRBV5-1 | TGCGCCAGCAGCTTGCGCCCGGAGTCTGGAAACACCATATATTTT | CASSLRPESGNTIYF
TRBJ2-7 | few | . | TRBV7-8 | TGTGCCAGCAGCATAGGGACGTCCACCTACGAGCAGTACTTC | CASSIGTSTYEQYF
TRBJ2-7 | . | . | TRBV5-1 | TGCGCCAGCAGCTCCGGCAGGGCGAACGCCTACGAGCAGTACTTC | CASSSGRANAYEQYF
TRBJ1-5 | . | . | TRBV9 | TGTGCCAGCAGCGTAGCTCCTCATCAGCCCCAGCATTTT | CASSVAPHQPQHF
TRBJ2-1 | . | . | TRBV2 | TGTGCCAGCAGTGTCGAGAGCTACAATGAGCAGTTCTTC | CASSVESYNEQFF
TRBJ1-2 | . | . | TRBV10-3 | TGTGCCATCAGTGAGTCCCAGATTAACTATGGCTACACCTTC | CAISESQINYGYTF
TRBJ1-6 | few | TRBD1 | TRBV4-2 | TGTGCCAGCAGCCAAGGACAGGGTCGTTCACCCCTCCACTTT | CASSQGQGRSPLHF
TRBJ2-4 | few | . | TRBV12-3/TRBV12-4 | TGTGCCAGCAGTTTAGGGGACCTGAGGGGCAACATTCAGTACTTC | CASSLGDLRGNIQYF
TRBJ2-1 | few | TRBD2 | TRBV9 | TGTGCCAGCAGCGTAGTATACTCTAGCGGGAGGAATGAGCAGTTCTTC | CASSVVYSSGRNEQFF
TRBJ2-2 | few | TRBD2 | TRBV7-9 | TGTGCCAGCAAGTGGACTAGCGGGCCCACAGGGGCCGGGGAGCTGTTTTTT | CASKWTSGPTGAGELFF
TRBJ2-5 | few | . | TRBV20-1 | TGCAGTGCTAGGGGATGGTCCCACCAAGAGACCCAGTACTTC | CSARGWSHQETQYF
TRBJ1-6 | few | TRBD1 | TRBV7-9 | TGTGCCAGCAGCTTAGGGGCAGGGGGAAATTCACCCCTCCACTTT | CASSLGAGGNSPLHF
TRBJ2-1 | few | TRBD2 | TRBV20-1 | TGCAGTGCCACCTCCCTAGCGGGAGTTAGGAATGAGCAGTTCTTC | CSATSLAGVRNEQFF
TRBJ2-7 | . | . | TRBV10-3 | TGTGCCACGAAACTGGGGGCCGGGGCCTACGAGCAGTACTTC | CATKLGAGAYEQYF
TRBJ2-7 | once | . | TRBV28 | TGTGCCAGCAGTTGGGTGGACGAGCAGTACTTC | CASSWVDEQYF
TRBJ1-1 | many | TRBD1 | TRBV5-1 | TGCGCCAGCAGCTCCCTAACCAAGCCGGACAGGGGGGGCACTGAAGCTTTCTTT | CASSSLTKPDRGGTEAFF
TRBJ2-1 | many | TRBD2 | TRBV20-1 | TGCAGTGCTCTATCCGGGACTAGCGGGAGTAATGAGCAGTTCTTC | CSALSGTSGSNEQFF
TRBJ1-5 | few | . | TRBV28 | TGTGCCAGCAGTTTAACAGACGATAGCAATCAGCCCCAGCATTTT | CASSLTDDSNQPQHF
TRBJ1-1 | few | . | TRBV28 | TGTGCCAGCATCTGGGGGGGAGGGACTGAAGCTTTCTTT | CASIWGGGTEAFF
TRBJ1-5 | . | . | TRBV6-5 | TGTGCCAGCAGTTACGGCATCCATAGCAATCAGCCCCAGCATTTT | CASSYGIHSNQPQHF
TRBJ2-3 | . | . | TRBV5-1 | TGCGCCAGCAGCTTGGCGTTCGTGGGGGGAAGCACAGATACGCAGTATTTT | CASSLAFVGGSTDTQYF
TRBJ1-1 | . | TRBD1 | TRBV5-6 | TGTGCCAGCAGCGATCCGGACAGGGCGAACACTGAAGCTTTCTTT | CASSDPDRANTEAFF
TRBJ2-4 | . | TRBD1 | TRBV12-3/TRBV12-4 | TGTGCCAGCAGTTTGGGGACAGGGAAGACAAACATTCAGTACTTC | CASSLGTGKTNIQYF
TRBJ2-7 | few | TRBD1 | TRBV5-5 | TGTGCCAGCAGCTTCCCGGGACAGGGCCACGAGCAGTACTTC | CASSFPGQGHEQYF
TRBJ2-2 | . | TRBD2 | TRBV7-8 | TGTGCCAGCAGCGGGCGGGGGGGTCTCGCCGGGGAGCTGTTTTTT | CASSGRGGLAGELFF
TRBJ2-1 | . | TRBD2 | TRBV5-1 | TGCGCCAGCAGCTTGGCACTAGCGGCCAATGAGCAGTTCTTC | CASSLALAANEQFF
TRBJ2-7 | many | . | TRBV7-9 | TGTGCCAGCAGCCCCTCCCCAGGGAGCGAGCAGTACTTC | CASSPSPGSEQYF
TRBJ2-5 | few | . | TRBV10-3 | TGTGCCATCAGTGAGTCGGATCCCGGGACTCAAGAGACCCAGTACTTC | CAISESDPGTQETQYF
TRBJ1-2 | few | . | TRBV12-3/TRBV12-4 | TGTGCCAGCAGCCTAATGCTCCGCACCTTC | CASSLMLRTF
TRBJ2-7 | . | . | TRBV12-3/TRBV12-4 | TGTGCCAGCAGTAAGGGGCCCTCCTGGGAGCAGTACTTC | CASSKGPSWEQYF
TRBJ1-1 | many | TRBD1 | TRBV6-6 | TGTGCCAGCACCTACCCAGGGGGTGGTGAAGCTTTCTTT | CASTYPGGGEAFF
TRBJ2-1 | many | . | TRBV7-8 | TGTGCCAGCAGCTTCCCCCCCTCCGTCCTCTACAATGAGCAGTTCTTC | CASSFPPSVLYNEQFF
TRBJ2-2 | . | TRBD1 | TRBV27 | TGTGCCAGCAGCTCTCAACCGGGACAGGGGGCGAACACCGGGGAGCTGTTTTTT | CASSSQPGQGANTGELFF
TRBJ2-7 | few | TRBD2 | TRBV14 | TGTGCCAGCAGCCGTCTCTCGGGAGGACCGAGGGAGCAGTACTTC | CASSRLSGGPREQYF
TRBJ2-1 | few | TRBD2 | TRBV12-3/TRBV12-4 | TGTGCCAGCAGACCCGGGGGGTTTTCAGAGCAGTTCTTC | CASRPGGFSEQFF
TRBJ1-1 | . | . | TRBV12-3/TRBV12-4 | TGTGCCAGCAGTTTGTCACTTTTGGGAAGCACTGAAGCTTTCTTT | CASSLSLLGSTEAFF
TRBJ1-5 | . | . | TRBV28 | TGTGCCAGCAGTTTCGAGCAGGGAAGGTATAGCAATCAGCCCCAGCATTTT | CASSFEQGRYSNQPQHF
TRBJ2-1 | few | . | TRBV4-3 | TGCGCCAGCAGCCAAGTTGGGGCTCCTTACAATGAGCAGTTCTTC | CASSQVGAPYNEQFF
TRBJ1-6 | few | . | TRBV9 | TGTGCCAGCGGGCGGGGGGCGAATTCACCCCTCCACTTT | CASGRGANSPLHF
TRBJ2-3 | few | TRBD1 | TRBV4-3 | TGCGCCAGCAGCCCCTTACAGGGGGCTGGTGGAACAGATACGCAGTATTTT | CASSPLQGAGGTDTQYF
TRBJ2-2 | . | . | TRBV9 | TGTGCCAGCAGGTCCGGGACTTCCACCGGGGAGCTGTTTTTT | CASRSGTSTGELFF
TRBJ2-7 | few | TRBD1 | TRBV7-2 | TGTGCCAGCAGCTTAGACCCAGGGGGCACCTACGAGCAGTACTTC | CASSLDPGGTYEQYF
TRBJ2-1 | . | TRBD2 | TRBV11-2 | TGTGCCAGCAGCTCCATCAGCGGGATGATGGATGAGCAGTTCTTC | CASSSISGMMDEQFF
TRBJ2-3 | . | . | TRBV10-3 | TGTGCCATCAGTGTTTGGGGGGCCCTCCTCGAGACAGATACGCAGTATTTT | CAISVWGALLETDTQYF
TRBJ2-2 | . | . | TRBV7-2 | TGTGCCAGCAGCTTAGTTGGCCAGGGTGGGACCGGGGAGCTGTTTTTT | CASSLVGQGGTGELFF
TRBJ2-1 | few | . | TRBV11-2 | TGTGCCAGCAGCTTAGATTTTAACTTCGATGAGCAGTTCTTC | CASSLDFNFDEQFF
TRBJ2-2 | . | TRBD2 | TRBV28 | TGTGCCAGCGGGGGGGGGAACACCGGGGAGCTGTTTTTT | CASGGGNTGELFF
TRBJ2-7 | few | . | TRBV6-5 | TGTGCCAGCAGCTTACTCGTGGTGGTGCAGTACTTC | CASSLLVVVQYF
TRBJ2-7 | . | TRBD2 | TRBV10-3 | TGTGCCACTACTAGCGGGAGTATCCACGAGCAGTACTTC | CATTSGSIHEQYF
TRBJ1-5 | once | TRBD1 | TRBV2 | TGTGCCAGCAGTGAGACAGGGCAGGGGGGGCAGCCCCAGCATTTT | CASSETGQGGQPQHF
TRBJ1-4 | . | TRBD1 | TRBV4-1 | TGCGCCAGCAGCCAAGATGCCCCAGGGGGAACTAATGAAAAACTGTTTTTT | CASSQDAPGGTNEKLFF